This TCR beta chain originates from a study of PD-L1 blockade in urothelial cancer. In regard to this clone: The target antigen is unknown.

Time point: pretreatment peripheral blood. All patients handed over anywhere from 1 to 8 samples, pretreatment and on-treatment. Whole-study findings and limits: Lower pretreatment blood TCR clonality, under the median, predicted better survival, researchers reported.

The germline V gene has CDR1 SGHRS and CDR2 YFSETQ. This CDR3 contains 15 residues. Trimming left V 1 base short and J 3 bases short, with 13 bases between. Into every PCR, synthetic TCR analog templates were spiked. This table comes from immunoSEQ multiplex PCR, and its TCRdb copy is limited to in-frame clones, with some not included. The sample carries tens of thousands of clones, over 75% recorded once. V is TRBV5-1 and J is TRBJ1-1; D gene ambiguous. Sequenced material: PBMCs, taken around atezolizumab (anti-PD-L1) treatment. The clonotype comes from a man aged 60 to 69 with urothelial cancer. The CDR3: CASSLMRPGDTEAFF. The CDR3 DNA is TGCGCCAGCAGCTTGATGCGCCCCGGGGACACTGAAGCTTTCTTT.